The clone carrying this T cell receptor (beta chain) was detected a few times. Its antigen remains unidentified. The PCR was carried out with 60 Vbeta primers and 13 Jbeta primers. Assay: immunoSEQ multiplex PCR; the TCRdb copy retains only in-frame clones and omits some. The sample lists some 40,000 clones; 53% were seen once. This entry comes from a study of cytomegalovirus exposure and HLA in healthy donors. Study-level results: The authors later found HLA-associated TCR beta chains more clonally expanded than equally common others. An observed cluster of highly shared sequence variants was recorded as a likely sequencing artifact.

The source of this sequence is a woman in her thirties or forties in good health and CMV-seropositive. The source material was PBMCs.

CDR3 protein: CASSLGTGGDQPQHF. In nucleotides, the CDR3 is TGTGCCAGCAGTTTAGGGACAGGGGGCGATCAGCCCCAGCATTTT. The chain couples TRBV28 to TRBJ1-5; 12 bases align to TRBD1. From germline, CDR1 is MDHEN and CDR2 SYDVKM. The ends lost 2 bases at V and 5 bases at J; junction bases unmatched: 1. The CDR3 contains 15 residues.